This TCR beta chain was observed in a study of T cell changes during pregnancy in multiple sclerosis (dated by TCRdb to the late 2010s). Background for the entire study: Changes in the T cell repertoire over the course of pregnancy were examined in this study in women with multiple sclerosis.

CDR1 and CDR2 were assigned from the germline V gene as SNHLY and FYNNEI. V is pruned by 6 bases and J by 8 bases, leaving 7 bases of the junction without a gene match. Measured from the cysteine to the phenylalanine, the CDR3 is 15 residues long. This entry keeps only the CDR3 DNA: 45 bases, framed from base 1. Worth noting for this clone: The clone's antigen remains unknown. No much larger clone exists at a distance of one base, and base qualities are not known.

The protocol used for the library was the immunoSEQ multiplex PCR assay. Entries here come from immuneACCESS through TCRdb and include only in-frame sequences with V and J called. Some clones fail to appear in such tables; in the studies checked, an unresolved V gene covers under half of the shortfall, and the cause of the remainder is unknown. The sample has about 53,000 clones on record, about 93% of them singletons. 0.5% of the sample comes from the top ten. This receptor was identified in a female donor with multiple sclerosis, enrolled in a pregnancy study. The sample consisted of CD4+ T cells from peripheral blood mononuclear cells, taken in the third trimester of pregnancy. This chain is built from TRBV2 and TRBJ2-1; 13 junctional bases match TRBD2. Here the CDR3 is given as CASRATSGGAYEQFF. At the DNA level, the sequence is TGTGCCAGCAGAGCTACTAGCGGGGGGGCCTATGAGCAGTTCTTC.